This T cell receptor (beta chain) stems from a study of blood T cell repertoires in COVID-19. As handled by the study authors: Reference gene primer amplification gave nucleated cell count estimates. The method was immunoSEQ multiplex PCR; TCRdb's version includes in-frame clones alone and lacks a portion of them. That table supplies the V and J calls and clone size; D and trimming were determined from the DNA. This sample has under 300,000 clones, with 88% found just once. V lost 3 bases, J lost 4 bases, and 10 bases lay in between. CDR3 length: 13 amino acids. Germline CDR1 and CDR2: SGHAT and FQNNGV.

Material: peripheral blood. The receptor's source is a woman aged 25 to 39 with acute or convalescent COVID-19. The chain combines TRBV11-2 with TRBJ2-7, with D maybe TRBD1 (6 bases). DNA for the CDR3: TGTGCCAGCAGCTTTATCAGGGGTTACGAGCAGTACTTC. Translating it yields CASSFIRGYEQYF.